This T cell receptor (beta chain) was captured by sequencing in a study of blood T cell repertoires in COVID-19. Germline CDR1 is SGHRS and CDR2 is YFSETQ. The CDR3 runs to 14 residues. V was cut by 0 bases and J by 5 bases, with 9 bases left in between. Using immunoSEQ multiplex PCR, the repertoire was profiled, and TCRdb retains in-frame clones only, with some absent. The data contain 350,000 or so clones, roughly 90% of them singletons. This TCR was recovered from a woman younger than 45 who had recovered from COVID-19. This chain links TRBV5-1 with TRBJ1-5; D gene ambiguous. Material: PBMCs or T cells enriched from blood (not recorded which). The CDR3 sequence: CASSLDGGDQPQHF. The CDR3 nucleotides are TGCGCCAGCAGCTTGGACGGCGGGGATCAGCCCCAGCATTTT. Full variable domain (remainder filled in from reference TRBV5-1 and TRBJ1-5): KAGVTQTPRYLIKTRGQQVTLSCSPISGHRSVSWYQQTPGQGLQFLFEYFSETQRNKGNFPGRFSGRQFSNSRSEMNVSTLELGDSALYLCASSLDGGDQPQHFGDGTRLSIL.